The 27 T cell receptor beta chains in this list originate from one sample, sequenced in a study of identical twins. From the 5' RACE reads, TCRdb called clonotypes with MiXCR, one entry per CDR3 protein. The sample consists of hundreds of thousands of distinct CDR3 sequences, about 7% of them appearing once. The data also belong to a second study, concerning yellow fever vaccine responses in identical twins.

Specimen: memory (CD45RO+) T cells sorted from blood. These receptors originate from a woman aged 18 to 35 in good health.

This clonotype was detected ten times or more. J is TRBJ2-1 and V is TRBV12-3 or TRBV12-4, with 14 bases lining up with TRBD2. The CDR3 runs 14 residues. The trim removed 4 bases at V and 10 bases at J, leaving 3 bases unmatched. CDR3 sequence (DNA): TGTGCCAGCAGTTCGGGACTAGCGGGAGTGGAGCAGTTCTTC. Its protein product is CASSSGLAGVEQFF.

The rearrangement uses TRBV10-3 and TRBJ1-1; no definite D call. Germline lookup yields CDR1 ENHRY and CDR2 SYGVKD. Between the trimmed V and J ends, which lost 7 bases and 1 base, there was a span of 13 bases. The CDR3 runs to 14 residues. The CDR3 DNA follows: TGTGCCATCAATTCGGGCACCTCGAACACTGAAGCTTTCTTT. Its protein product is CAINSGTSNTEAFF.

This clonotype was found many times. This chain connects TRBV5-1 to TRBJ1-1, with a possible D match to TRBD1 (6 bases). Germline V gives CDR1 SGHRS, CDR2 YFSETQ. The CDR3 has 16 residues. The ends were cut back, 1 base at V and 6 bases at J, with 19 bases in the middle. For the CDR3, the DNA is TGCGCCAGCAGCTTGTCAGGGGATGGAAGTGACGCTGAAGCTTTCTTT. Residues: CASSLSGDGSDAEAFF.

This clonotype was seen more than once but under ten times. V and J are TRBV7-8 and TRBJ2-2; D is possibly TRBD1 (6 bases). Germline assignment: CDR1 SGHVS and CDR2 FQNEAQ. This CDR3 comprises 16 residues. V lost 1 base, J lost 5 bases, and 14 bases lay in between. The CDR3 DNA reads TGTGCCAGCAGCTTAGGGGGGCAGGGTTGGACCGGGGAGCTGTTTTTT. This translates into CASSLGGQGWTGELFF.

The chain carries TRBV15 and TRBJ2-1; possible D gene TRBD2, 5 bases. Trimming took off 0 bases at V and 6 bases at J, with 9 bases between the two ends. The germline CDR1 and CDR2 sequences are LNHNV and YYDKDF (reference sequence). There are 14 residues in the CDR3. This CDR3 reads CATSRDRGSNEQFF. The CDR3 nucleotides are TGTGCCACCAGCAGAGATCGGGGTAGCAATGAGCAGTTCTTC.

This clonotype was detected only a few times. The chain has TRBV15 and TRBJ2-7; either TRBD1 or TRBD2 may supply D (6 bases each). V was cut by 5 bases and J by 2 bases, with 16 bases left in between. The CDR3 runs to 15 residues. CDR1 is LNHNV, CDR2 YYDKDF, per germline (reference sequence). CDR3 sequence reads: CATSLPGASPYEQYF. CDR3 DNA: TGTGCCACCAGCCTCCCGGGGGCTAGTCCCTACGAGCAGTACTTC.

This chain links TRBV10-2 with TRBJ2-1; 8 nucleotides match TRBD1. The germline gives CDR1 WSHSY, CDR2 SAAADI. V dropped 6 bases and J dropped 6; count of bases not matched to a gene: 10. CDR3 length: 15 amino acids. CDR3 nucleotides: TGCGCCAGCAGGGGGATGTCCGACAGGGGCAATGAGCAGTTCTTC. Translation gives CASRGMSDRGNEQFF.

At least ten counts were recorded for this clonotype. This sequence joins TRBV4-2 and TRBJ1-4, with D unresolved. This CDR3 is 14 amino acids long. The V end was cut by 1 base, the J end by 4 bases, with 7 bases between. CDR1 is LGHNA, CDR2 YNFKEQ, per germline. The CDR3 reads CASSQGGNNEKLFF. The DNA of the CDR3 is TGTGCCAGCAGCCAAGGAGGAAATAATGAAAAACTGTTTTTT.

This clonotype was seen a handful of times. This chain joins TRBV6-1 and TRBJ2-1; weak D call: TRBD2 (5 bases). The CDR3 has 12 amino acids. CDR1 is MNHNS, CDR2 SASEGT, per germline. With 5 bases removed from V and 13 bases from J, the gap between germline ends came to 15 bases. CDR3 in DNA: TGTGCCAGCAGTCCTCTTACCGGGGAACAGTTCTTC. Translated: CASSPLTGEQFF.

This clonotype was found many times. The chain is built from TRBV11-1 and TRBJ2-3, with 14 bases fitting TRBD2. With 0 bases clipped from V and 4 bases from J, the junction kept 6 bases outside the gene matches. The CDR3 runs 18 residues. Germline CDR1 SGHAT, CDR2 FQDESV (reference sequence). The CDR3 DNA follows: TGTGCCAGCAGCTTAGCCGGGACTAGCGGGAGTCGCGCAGATACGCAGTATTTT. It specifies CASSLAGTSGSRADTQYF.

This clonotype has only a few counts. The rearrangement links TRBV12-3 or TRBV12-4 to TRBJ2-3; TRBD2 matches 7 bases. Trimming took 10 bases from V and 1 from J; bases not matched to a gene: 14. This CDR3 spans 16 amino acids. CDR3 residues: CATGGSSGYRTDTQYF. In nucleotides, the CDR3 is TGTGCCACCGGGGGGTCTAGCGGTTACCGCACAGATACGCAGTATTTT.

At least ten counts were recorded for this clonotype. The rearrangement links TRBV10-3 to TRBJ2-3; D is perhaps TRBD2 (6 bases). The CDR3 consists of 14 residues. V was pared by 2 bases and J by 2 bases, with 8 bases between. Germline V gene data show CDR1 as ENHRY and CDR2 as SYGVKD. The CDR3 DNA follows: TGTGCCATCAGTGAGAGGACTACCACAGATACGCAGTATTTT. It encodes CAISERTTTDTQYF.

This clonotype appeared a few times. The gene calls are TRBV29-1 and TRBJ2-5, with D tentatively TRBD1 (5 bases). Looked up from germline, CDR1 is SQVTM and CDR2 is ANQGSEA. V shed 6 bases and J shed 5 bases, with 13 bases lying between them. The CDR3 is made up of 12 amino acids. Written as DNA, the CDR3 is TGCAGCGTACAGGCCCTGGGGGAGACCCAGTACTTC. Translation: CSVQALGETQYF.

This clonotype was seen a handful of times. The genes are TRBV29-1 and TRBJ1-1, with 7 nucleotides matching TRBD1. This CDR3 is built from 11 residues. The trim removed 8 bases at V and 11 bases at J, leaving 11 bases unmatched. Germline V gene sequence: CDR1 SQVTM, CDR2 ANQGSEA. In DNA form, the CDR3 reads TGCAGCACACGACAGGGACCTGTGGCTTTCTTT. It codes for CSTRQGPVAFF.

The chain couples TRBV6-1 to TRBJ2-2, with D tentatively TRBD2 (5 bases). V lost 6 bases, J lost 3 bases, and 17 bases lay in between. The CDR3 has 16 residues. Germline loops: CDR1 MNHNS, CDR2 SASEGT. The CDR3 DNA follows: TGTGCCAGCAGGCCAACAGTGAGGGTTGACACCGGGGAGCTGTTTTTT. As protein: CASRPTVRVDTGELFF.

In its sample, this clonotype was seen a few times. The chain uses TRBV15 and TRBJ1-2; a possible D gene is TRBD1 (6 bases). Trimming shortened V by 3 bases and J by 0 bases, and 14 bases separated the two germline ends. Germline loops: CDR1 LNHNV, CDR2 YYDKDF (reference sequence). The CDR3 contains 16 residues. CDR3 in DNA: TGTGCCACCAGCAGTGCCACAGGGTTAACTAACTATGGCTACACCTTC. Amino acids: CATSSATGLTNYGYTF.

V and J are TRBV6-5 and TRBJ2-1; D call uncertain. Trimming left V 4 bases short and J 2 bases short, with 9 bases between. Per the germline V gene, CDR1 is MNHEY and CDR2 is SVGAGI. CDR3 size: 14 residues. The CDR3 reads CASSFGSPYNEQFF. For the CDR3, the DNA is TGTGCCAGCAGTTTCGGTAGCCCCTACAATGAGCAGTTCTTC.

This clonotype was counted ten times or more. This chain uses TRBV4-1 with TRBJ2-1; D perhaps matches TRBD1 (5 bases). Germline lookup yields CDR1 MGHRA and CDR2 YSYEKL. The CDR3 runs to 16 residues. V gave up 1 base and J gave up 0 bases, with 10 bases separating them. The CDR3 is CASSQVDMISYNEQFF. The CDR3 DNA reads TGCGCCAGCAGCCAAGTGGACATGATCTCCTACAATGAGCAGTTCTTC.

At least ten counts were recorded for this clonotype. This rearrangement joins TRBV12-3 or TRBV12-4 to TRBJ2-2, with TRBD2 matching 14 bases. Trimming took 2 bases from V and 5 from J; bases not matched to a gene: 7. The CDR3 extends over 18 amino acids. CDR3 loop: CASSLLGTSGSRTGELFF. The CDR3 DNA is TGTGCCAGCAGTTTACTAGGGACTAGCGGGAGCAGGACCGGGGAGCTGTTTTTT.

This clonotype was counted only a few times. The genes are TRBV3-1 and TRBJ2-7; D could derive from TRBD1 or TRBD2 (5 bases each). V lost 2 bases, J lost 5 bases, and 13 bases lay in between. The CDR3 extends over 14 amino acids. CDR1 is LGHDT, CDR2 YNNKEL, per germline (reference sequence). The CDR3 DNA reads TGTGCCAGCAGCCAACCGGGACGAAGGAACGAGCAGTACTTC. Amino acids: CASSQPGRRNEQYF.

This clonotype has a count of ten or more. This chain joins TRBV10-3 and TRBJ1-5; no firm D call. Germline CDR1 is ENHRY and CDR2 is SYGVKD. Trimming pared 10 bases from V and 4 bases from J, leaving 11 bases between. This CDR3 has 12 residues. The CDR3 here is CATRTENQPQHF. The CDR3 nucleotides are TGTGCCACCCGGACGGAAAATCAGCCCCAGCATTTT.

At least ten counts were recorded for this clonotype. V and J are TRBV2 and TRBJ2-5; D remains unclear. Trimming took off 6 bases at V and 3 bases at J, with 8 bases between the two ends. Germline CDR1 is SNHLY and CDR2 is FYNNEI. This CDR3 is 12 amino acids long. The CDR3 coding sequence is TGTGCCAGCAGCTACACCGAAGAGACCCAGTACTTC. This encodes CASSYTEETQYF.

In this sample, this clonotype turned up many times. The chain recombines TRBV3-1 with TRBJ2-2, with D hard to call. This CDR3 has 16 residues. Per germline, CDR1 LGHDT and CDR2 YNNKEL (reference sequence). Trimming removed 0 bases from V and 2 bases from J, with 10 bases in between. The CDR3 reads CASSQDGGLNTGELFF. CDR3 nucleotides: TGTGCCAGCAGCCAAGATGGTGGGTTAAACACCGGGGAGCTGTTTTTT.

The chain uses TRBV20-1 and TRBJ1-1, with a tentative D call TRBD1 (5 bases). Trimming left V 5 bases short and J 2 bases short, with 9 bases between. Germline CDR1 is DFQATT and CDR2 is SNEGSKA (reference sequence). The CDR3 is 12 residues long. The CDR3: CSAQQVNTEAFF. For the CDR3, the DNA is TGCAGTGCTCAACAGGTCAACACTGAAGCTTTCTTT.

This clonotype was found many times. V gene TRBV12-3 or TRBV12-4 combines with J gene TRBJ1-3; 7 bases align to TRBD1. CDR3 length: 15 residues. V was clipped by 6 bases and J by 2 bases; unmatched bases: 7. This CDR3 is CASSNRGTPGNTIYF. The CDR3, as DNA: TGTGCCAGCAGCAACAGGGGTACCCCTGGAAACACCATATATTTT.

This chain joins TRBV11-2 and TRBJ2-3, with D possibly matching TRBD2 (6 bases). Looked up from germline, CDR1 is SGHAT and CDR2 is FQNNGV. This CDR3 comprises 16 residues. The V gene lost 5 bases and the J gene lost 2 bases, with 17 bases spanning the gap. DNA of the CDR3: TGTGCCAGCAGCCCAGTCGGGGGAGCTCCCACAGATACGCAGTATTTT. Its protein product is CASSPVGGAPTDTQYF. The complete variable domain, with remaining parts taken from reference TRBV11-2 and TRBJ2-3, reads EAGVAQSPRYKIIEKRQSVAFWCNPISGHATLYWYQQILGQGPKLLIQFQNNGVVDDSQLPKDRFSAERLKGVDSTLKIQPAKLEDSAVYLCASSPVGGAPTDTQYFGPGTRLTVL.

This clonotype showed up many times. The V call is TRBV20-1, the J call TRBJ2-7; D remains ambiguous. The V end lost 1 base, the J end lost 5 bases, and 6 bases lay between the germline ends. The germline V gene has CDR1 DFQATT and CDR2 SNEGSKA (reference sequence). The CDR3 extends over 11 amino acids. The CDR3 protein is CSARGWNEQYF. The CDR3 DNA sequence: TGCAGTGCTAGAGGCTGGAACGAGCAGTACTTC.